The 27 T cell receptor beta chains below all came from one sample that was sequenced in a study of shared clonotypes between healthy human individuals. The assay was immunoSEQ multiplex PCR, and TCRdb's table has in-frame clones only and misses some. This table holds some 490,000 clones, 70% to 80% found once. The specimen sequenced was PBMCs. The receptors shown here come from a middle-aged woman in good health. Some clones in this sample may be carry-over from other donors' samples.

The rearrangement uses TRBV5-6 and TRBJ1-5; 8 nucleotides match TRBD1. This CDR3 is built from 14 residues. Unmatched junction bases numbered 3, after V lost 2 bases and J lost 5 bases. Germline V gives CDR1 SGHDT, CDR2 YYEEEE. The CDR3 spells CASSLQGDHQPQHF. The CDR3 DNA reads as TGTGCCAGCAGCTTACAGGGGGATCATCAGCCCCAGCATTTT.

The chain links TRBV28 to TRBJ2-5; TRBD1 matches 7 bases. The CDR3 runs 15 residues. The germline CDR1 and CDR2 sequences are MDHEN and SYDVKM. After removal of 5 bases from V and 5 bases from J, the junction contained 11 bases not matched to a gene. For the CDR3, the DNA is TGTGCCAGCAGTCCAAGCAAAGGGGGCCCGGAGACCCAGTACTTC. Protein product: CASSPSKGGPETQYF.

The chain is built from TRBV2 and TRBJ2-7; D is unclear. Between the trimmed V and J ends, which lost 10 bases and 3 bases, there was a span of 4 bases. This CDR3 has 9 amino acids. The V gene's germline CDR1 is SNHLY and CDR2 FYNNEI. For the CDR3, the DNA is TGTGCCACAGGCTACGAGCAGTACTTC. It specifies CATGYEQYF.

Points on this clone: A single base separates this from a much larger clone, so it may be a read error. This same CDR3 is encoded by further DNA sequences in the sample. The chain is built from TRBV5-1 and TRBJ2-5; 11 bases are a match to TRBD2. Germline CDR1 and CDR2: SGHRS and YFSETQ. The CDR3 spans 14 residues. CDR3 bases: TGCGCCAGTAGCTCTACTAGCGGGAGACAGACCCAGTACTTC. Translating gives CASSSTSGRQTQYF.

V gene TRBV27 combines with J gene TRBJ2-5; TRBD1 matches 8 bases. Germline V gene data show CDR1 as MNHEY and CDR2 as SMNVEV (reference sequence). With V trimmed by 3 bases and J by 3 bases, 3 bases remained unmatched. The CDR3 covers 14 residues. The DNA of the CDR3 is TGTGCCAGCAGTTTGTACAGGGGGGAAGAGACCCAGTACTTC. Its protein product is CASSLYRGEETQYF.

V and J are TRBV7-2 and TRBJ1-2; D is unresolved. Germline CDR1 SGHTA, CDR2 FQGNSA. The CDR3 is 16 amino acids. Trimming left V 0 bases short and J 1 base short, with 12 bases between. CDR3 region: CASSLALTSYNYGYTF. The CDR3 DNA reads as TGTGCCAGCAGCTTAGCGCTAACTTCGTATAACTATGGCTACACCTTC.

This rearrangement joins TRBV28 to TRBJ1-3, with D unclear. Between the trimmed V and J ends, which lost 6 bases and 3 bases, there was a span of 6 bases. The CDR3 has 12 residues. The germline V gene has CDR1 MDHEN and CDR2 SYDVKM. Here the CDR3 reads CASRDDGNTIYF. For the CDR3, the DNA is TGTGCCAGCAGGGACGATGGAAACACCATATATTTT.

The chain employs TRBV7-3 and TRBJ2-2; TRBD1 or TRBD2 may be the D gene (5 bases each). This CDR3 is 15 amino acids long. Germline-derived CDR1 and CDR2 are SGHTA and FQGTGA. The V end lost 0 bases, the J end lost 4 bases, and 9 bases lay between the germline ends. CDR3 residues: CASSLTTGTTGELFF. DNA for the CDR3: TGTGCCAGCAGCTTAACGACGGGGACCACCGGGGAGCTGTTTTTT. The variable domain in full, with the rest retrieved from reference TRBV7-3 and TRBJ2-2, is GAGVSQTPSNKVTEKGKYVELRCDPISGHTALYWYRQSLGQGPEFLIYFQGTGAADDSGLPNDRFFAVRPEGSVSTLKIQRTERGDSAVYLCASSLTTGTTGELFFGEGSRLTVL.

The gene calls are TRBV5-4 and TRBJ2-5; D unresolved. With 4 bases removed from V and 5 bases from J, the gap between germline ends came to 12 bases. The CDR3 runs to 13 residues. CDR1 is SGHNT and CDR2 is YYREEE in the germline V gene (reference sequence). The CDR3 sequence: CASSQKLYETQYF. The CDR3 DNA sequence: TGTGCCAGCAGCCAGAAGCTATACGAGACCCAGTACTTC.

V usage is TRBV29-1 and J usage is TRBJ2-1, with TRBD2 matching over 16 bases. J gave up 0 bases and V 8 bases, and 10 bases lay outside the gene matches. CDR3 length equals 18 residues. Germline lookup yields CDR1 SQVTM and CDR2 ANQGSEA. CDR3 sequence: CSSTGTSGRESSYNEQFF. The CDR3 DNA is TGCAGCTCCACCGGGACTAGCGGGAGGGAGAGCTCCTACAATGAGCAGTTCTTC.

The count of this clone is one. The V call is TRBV4-2, the J call TRBJ2-7; the D call may be TRBD1 or TRBD2 (5 bases each). Deletions cut 6 bases from V and 4 bases from J, with 16 bases between. CDR1 LGHNA and CDR2 YNFKEQ come from the germline V gene. The CDR3 sequence is 14 residues long. CDR3 sequence (DNA): TGTGCCAGCAGTCGGACGGGGCGCGATTACGAGCAGTACTTC. It yields the protein CASSRTGRDYEQYF.

This rearrangement joins TRBV10-2 to TRBJ2-5, with D perhaps matching TRBD2 (5 bases). V shed 3 bases and J shed 1 base, with 9 bases lying between them. CDR3 length: 14 residues. Looked up from germline, CDR1 is WSHSY and CDR2 is SAAADI. Here the CDR3 DNA reads TGCGCCAGCAGTGAATCAGCGGCCCAAGAGACCCAGTACTTC. Translation gives CASSESAAQETQYF.

This clone was seen many times. An end of the junction does not agree with germline; a read error may underlie this. The rearrangement joins TRBV14 to TRBJ2-1, with D possibly matching TRBD2 (5 bases). CDR1 SGHDN and CDR2 FVKESK come from the germline V gene. The CDR3 has 12 residues. CDR3 loop: CASSPRASFMVF. CDR3 bases: TGTGCCAGCAGCCCCCGTGCTAGCTTCATGGTCTTC.

This clone was detected only once. The V and J genes are TRBV5-4 and TRBJ2-7; TRBD1 agrees at 8 bases. The CDR3 has 15 amino acids. With V trimmed by 1 base and J by 2 bases, 5 bases remained unmatched. The germline V gene has CDR1 SGHNT and CDR2 YYREEE (reference sequence). DNA of the CDR3: TGTGCCAGCAGCTTGCTACCGGGACAGGCCTACGAGCAGTACTTC. Its protein product is CASSLLPGQAYEQYF.

This chain uses TRBV5-1 with TRBJ2-1; D possibly corresponds to TRBD2 (5 bases). CDR1 and CDR2 from the germline V gene are SGHRS and YFSETQ. V lost 6 bases and J lost 5, with 12 bases in between. The CDR3 has 13 amino acids. The CDR3 region is CASTRTDDNEQFF. DNA of the CDR3: TGCGCCAGCACGCGGACTGACGACAATGAGCAGTTCTTC.

This clone was recorded once. The chain is built from TRBV5-1 and TRBJ2-7; no definite D call. Germline CDR1 and CDR2: SGHRS and YFSETQ. Trimming cost V 0 bases and J 3 bases, with 13 bases left between them. CDR3 size: 15 residues. The CDR3 bases are TGCGCCAGCAGCTTGGGCAGTGCCGAGGACTACGAGCAGTACTTC. Its translation is CASSLGSAEDYEQYF.

This CDR3 is CATSRGTSGSSYEQYF. The CDR3 bases are TGTGCCACCAGCAGAGGCACTAGCGGGAGCTCCTACGAGCAGTACTTC. V and J are TRBV15 and TRBJ2-7, with 11 positions matching TRBD2. The CDR3 sequence is 16 residues long. Trimming took 1 base from V and 0 from J; bases not matched to a gene: 2. CDR1 LNHNV and CDR2 YYDKDF come from the germline V gene (reference sequence).

The chain is built from TRBV9 and TRBJ1-4; a weak D match, TRBD1 (5 bases). From germline, CDR1 is SGDLS and CDR2 YYNGEE. CDR3 length: 16 amino acids. V lost 0 bases, J lost 4 bases, and 13 bases lay in between. CDR3 protein: CASSVVGGVNNEKLFF. The CDR3 DNA reads as TGTGCCAGCAGCGTAGTCGGGGGGGTAAATAATGAAAAACTGTTTTTT.

J is TRBJ2-1 and V is TRBV19, with a tentative D call TRBD1 (6 bases). The CDR3 contains 13 residues. Germline V gives CDR1 LNHDA, CDR2 SQIVND (reference sequence). Trimming took 7 bases from V and 6 from J, leaving 13 bases between them. The CDR3 loop reads CASTLTGSNEQFF. CDR3 sequence (DNA): TGTGCCAGTACCCTGACAGGAAGCAATGAGCAGTTCTTC.

Only a few counts were recorded for this clone. The same CDR3 is also encoded by other DNA sequences in this sample. This chain uses TRBV30 with TRBJ2-1; D call uncertain. This CDR3 contains 13 residues. Germline lookup yields CDR1 GTSNPN and CDR2 SVGIG (reference sequence). V was clipped by 2 bases and J by 4 bases, with 9 bases between them. The CDR3 sequence: CAWSFTEYNEQFF. CDR3 sequence (DNA): TGTGCCTGGAGTTTTACCGAATACAATGAGCAGTTCTTC.

The rearrangement uses TRBV19 and TRBJ2-7; 9 nucleotides line up with TRBD2. The CDR3 consists of 15 residues. Trimming at V came to 3 bases and at J to 5 bases, leaving 8 bases not matched to a gene. From germline, CDR1 is LNHDA and CDR2 SQIVND (reference sequence). This chain's CDR3 is CASSIPGLAADEQYF. The CDR3 DNA is TGTGCCAGTAGTATCCCGGGACTAGCTGCAGACGAGCAGTACTTC.

The genes are TRBV23-1 and TRBJ2-2, with TRBD1 matching over 7 bases. TRBV23-1 is given ORF status, its function remaining uncertain. The CDR3 is 15 amino acids. Trimming at V came to 4 bases and at J to 6 bases, leaving 8 bases not matched to a gene. The CDR3 DNA reads TGCGCCAGCAGTCGCGACAGGGTTGAATCCGGGGAGCTGTTTTTT. It codes for CASSRDRVESGELFF.

This sequence joins TRBV4-1 and TRBJ2-1, with 7 bases matching TRBD2. V lost 0 bases, J lost 13 bases, and 9 bases stayed unmatched. Germline assignment: CDR1 MGHRA and CDR2 YSYEKL. CDR3 length equals 14 residues. In nucleotides, the CDR3 is TGCGCCAGCAGCCAAGACCCCCAGGGAGGGCCTCAGTTCTTC. It codes for CASSQDPQGGPQFF.

This chain connects TRBV7-8 to TRBJ2-1; D is tentatively TRBD1 or TRBD2 (5 bases each). CDR1 is SGHVS, CDR2 FQNEAQ, per germline. V gave up 1 base and J gave up 10 bases, with 14 bases separating them. This CDR3 is 14 amino acids long. For the CDR3, the DNA is TGTGCCAGCAGCTTAGGGGACGGAGGCCCGGAGCAGTTCTTC. Translation gives CASSLGDGGPEQFF.

This clone was picked up many times. This sequence joins TRBV6-5 and TRBJ1-1, with TRBD1 matching 9 bases. V lost 6 bases, J lost 5 bases, and 7 bases stayed unmatched. CDR3 length equals 14 residues. Germline CDR1 is MNHEY and CDR2 is SVGAGI. The CDR3 loop is CASSPTGGRTEAFF. The CDR3 DNA is TGTGCCAGCAGCCCGACAGGGGGTCGGACTGAAGCTTTCTTT.

The genes are TRBV19 and TRBJ2-2; 12 positions match TRBD1. Germline loops: CDR1 LNHDA, CDR2 SQIVND (reference sequence). This CDR3 is built from 18 residues. J lost 2 bases, V lost 9 bases, and 13 bases had no gene match. The CDR3 sequence: CARVRDRGLVRNTGELFF. CDR3 coding DNA: TGTGCCAGGGTCCGGGACAGGGGGCTCGTTAGAAACACCGGGGAGCTGTTTTTT.

The CDR3 nucleotides read TGTGCCAGCAGCTACAGGGGAAGCTACAATGAGCAGTTCTTC. Its translation is CASSYRGSYNEQFF. The V gene is TRBV7-3, the J gene TRBJ2-1; 7 bases match TRBD1. The CDR3 runs to 14 residues. Germline CDR1 SGHTA, CDR2 FQGTGA. V lost 4 bases and J lost 3; bases outside the gene matches: 3.